Each of the 8 T cell receptor beta chains below was sequenced from the same sample in a study of tissue T cells after allogeneic stem cell transplantation. Sequencing was performed with immunoSEQ multiplex PCR; in TCRdb, only in-frame clones are kept and a portion is missing. Of some 5,000 clones detected, over 65% appear once; the ten largest clones hold over 5%. Sample: blood, taken before transplantation. The receptors derive from a man aged 35 to 69 who later had graft-versus-host disease after an allogeneic stem cell transplant.

The genes are TRBV3-1 (or the pseudogene TRBV3-2) and TRBJ2-1, with D unresolved. The CDR3 has 11 amino acids. V gave up 7 bases and J gave up 8 bases, with 9 bases separating them. Germline V gene data show CDR1 as LGHDT and CDR2 as YNNKEL (reference sequence). CDR3 amino acids: CASKGYHEQFF. The CDR3 DNA follows: TGTGCCAGCAAAGGGTACCATGAGCAGTTCTTC.

The chain employs TRBV7-3 and TRBJ1-6; a weak D match, TRBD1 (5 bases). This CDR3 comprises 14 residues. Germline V gene sequence: CDR1 SGHTA, CDR2 FQGTGA. V was pared by 2 bases and J by 10 bases, with 12 bases between. This chain's CDR3 is CASSLGGGNSPLHF. CDR3 nucleotides: TGTGCCAGCAGCTTAGGGGGGGGTAACTCACCCCTCCACTTT.

The V gene is TRBV24-1, the J gene TRBJ1-1; no clear D. The CDR3 extends over 13 amino acids. The germline CDR1 and CDR2 sequences are KGHDR and SFDVKD. V was trimmed by 6 bases and J by 4 bases, leaving 11 bases between them. The CDR3 coding sequence is TGTGCCACCAGTAACCGGGTTGGCACTGAAGCTTTCTTT. Its protein product is CATSNRVGTEAFF.

J is TRBJ2-1 and V is TRBV7-8; D is possibly TRBD1 or TRBD2 (6 bases each). The germline CDR1 and CDR2 sequences are SGHVS and FQNEAQ. The length of the CDR3 is 16 residues. V lost 1 base and J 5 bases, leaving 15 bases between the germline ends. CDR3 in amino acids: CASSLELGGGNNEQFF. In nucleotides, the CDR3 is TGTGCCAGCAGCTTAGAACTAGGGGGAGGAAACAATGAGCAGTTCTTC.

V is TRBV5-4 and J is TRBJ2-2; D unresolved. Germline-derived CDR1 and CDR2 are SGHNT and YYREEE (reference sequence). CDR3 length: 16 residues. The germline V and J ends were trimmed by 5 bases and 4 bases, with 18 bases remaining between them. CDR3 loop: CASSSVVGFRTGELFF. CDR3 sequence (DNA): TGTGCCAGCAGTTCGGTTGTAGGGTTTCGCACCGGGGAGCTGTTTTTT.

This clone was seen only a few times. The chain couples TRBV11-3 to TRBJ2-5; 13 nucleotides line up with TRBD2. Germline V gene lookup returns CDR1 SGHNT and CDR2 YENEEA. V was clipped by 6 bases and J by 5 bases; unmatched bases: 12. The CDR3 runs 17 residues. The CDR3 DNA is TGTGCCAGCAGACAAAGACTAGCGGGGGGAGCCGGGGAGACCCAGTACTTC. Translation: CASRQRLAGGAGETQYF. The entire variable domain, with the rest obtained from reference TRBV11-3 and TRBJ2-5, is as follows: EAGVVQSPRYKIIEKKQPVAFWCNPISGHNTLYWYLQNLGQGPELLIRYENEEAVDDSQLPKDRFSAERLKGVDSTLKIQPAELGDSAVYLCASRQRLAGGAGETQYFGPGTRLLVL.

This clone was observed a single time. V is TRBV7-9 and J is TRBJ1-1; no definite D call. The CDR3 is 13 residues long. V was shortened by 1 base and J by 0 bases, with 3 bases between the two germline ends. Germline V gives CDR1 SEHNR, CDR2 FQNEAQ (reference sequence). CDR3 nucleotides: TGTGCCAGCAGCTTAGATATGAACACTGAAGCTTTCTTT. Translation gives CASSLDMNTEAFF.

The V gene is TRBV9, the J gene TRBJ1-5, with D hard to call. The CDR3 is 14 residues long. V was trimmed by 4 bases and J by 0 bases, leaving 8 bases between them. In germline, CDR1 is SGDLS, CDR2 YYNGEE. CDR3 DNA sequence: TGTGCCAGCAGCTCAGACGATAGCAATCAGCCCCAGCATTTT. Its protein is CASSSDDSNQPQHF.